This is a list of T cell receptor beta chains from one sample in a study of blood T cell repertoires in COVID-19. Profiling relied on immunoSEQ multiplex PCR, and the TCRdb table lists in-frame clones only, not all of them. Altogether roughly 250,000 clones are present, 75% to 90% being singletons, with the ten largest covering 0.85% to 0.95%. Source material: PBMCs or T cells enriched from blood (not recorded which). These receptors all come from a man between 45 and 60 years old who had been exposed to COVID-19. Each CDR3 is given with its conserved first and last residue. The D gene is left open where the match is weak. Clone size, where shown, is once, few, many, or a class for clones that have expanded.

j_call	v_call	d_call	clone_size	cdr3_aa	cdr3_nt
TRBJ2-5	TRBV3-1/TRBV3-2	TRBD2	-	CATTMVAGLETQYF	TGTGCCACCACTATGGTAGCGGGGTTAGAGACCCAGTACTTC
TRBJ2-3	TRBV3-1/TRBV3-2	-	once	CASSHLGSDTQYF	TGTGCCAGCAGCCATCTCGGGTCAGATACGCAGTATTTT
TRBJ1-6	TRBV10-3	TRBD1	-	CAISAGTGISSPLHF	TGTGCCATCAGTGCGGGGACAGGTATTAGTTCACCCCTCCACTTT
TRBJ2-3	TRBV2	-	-	CASTEGGGAYGTQYF	TGTGCCAGCACAGAGGGGGGGGGCGCATATGGTACGCAGTATTTT
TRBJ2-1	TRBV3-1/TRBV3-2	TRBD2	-	CASSQIAGKVYNEQFF	TGTGCCAGCAGCCAAATAGCGGGAAAGGTATACAATGAGCAGTTCTTC
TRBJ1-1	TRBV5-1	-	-	CASRPLTGNTEAFF	TGCGCCAGCCGTCCACTCACGGGGAACACTGAAGCTTTCTTT
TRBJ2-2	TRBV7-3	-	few	CASSERRGTGELFF	TGTGCCAGCAGCGAAAGAAGAGGCACCGGGGAGCTGTTTTTT
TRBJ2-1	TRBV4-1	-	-	CASSQVDMGFVYNEQFF	TGCGCCAGCAGCCAAGTGGACATGGGGTTCGTCTACAATGAGCAGTTCTTC
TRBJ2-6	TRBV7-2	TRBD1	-	CASSRDSNVLTF	TGTGCCAGCAGCCGGGACAGCAACGTCCTGACTTTC
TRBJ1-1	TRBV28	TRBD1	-	CASSLLDRETVF	TGTGCCAGCAGTTTATTGGACAGGGAAACAGTATTT
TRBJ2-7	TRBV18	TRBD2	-	CASSPGTTYEQYF	TGTGCCAGCTCACCCGGGACTACCTACGAGCAGTACTTC